What follows are 20 T cell receptor beta chains derived from one specimen sequenced in a study of blood T cell repertoires in COVID-19. Sequencing was performed with immunoSEQ multiplex PCR; in TCRdb, only in-frame clones are kept and a portion is missing. The sample contains 90,000 to 120,000 clones, over 65% of which appear only once. Sequenced: peripheral blood. The receptors originated from a woman between 35 and 50 years old with acute or convalescent COVID-19.

V usage is TRBV28 and J usage is TRBJ2-7; maybe TRBD2 (6 bases). The CDR3 runs 12 residues. Germline CDR1 MDHEN, CDR2 SYDVKM. Trimming cost V 8 bases and J 4 bases, with 12 bases left between them. In DNA form, the CDR3 reads TGTGCCAGCCACGGAGGGGTATACGAGCAGTACTTC. It codes for CASHGGVYEQYF.

The rearrangement joins TRBV6-6 to TRBJ2-7, with TRBD2 matching 9 bases. The CDR3 has 14 residues. Germline CDR1 is MNHNY and CDR2 is SVGAGI (reference sequence). V was pared by 0 bases and J by 4 bases, with 1 base of the junction left unmatched. The CDR3 is CASSYSGLAYEQYF. The CDR3 DNA follows: TGTGCCAGCAGTTACTCAGGACTAGCGTACGAGCAGTACTTC.

This chain's CDR3 is CASSVSSLTDTQYF. CDR3 DNA: TGTGCCAGCAGCGTATCCTCTCTGACAGATACGCAGTATTTT. The J gene is TRBJ2-3, the V gene TRBV9; D gene unclear. This CDR3 comprises 14 residues. Per germline, CDR1 SGDLS and CDR2 YYNGEE. The V end lost 1 base, the J end lost 3 bases, and 9 bases lay between the germline ends.

The chain joins TRBV7-8 to TRBJ1-6; 7 bases match TRBD1. The CDR3 has 16 amino acids. Germline-derived CDR1 and CDR2 are SGHVS and FQNEAQ. V shed 4 bases and J 5 bases; nucleotides not matched to a gene: 8. The CDR3 bases are TGTGCCAGCAGCTCTGGGACAGTCGGTAATAATTCACCCCTCCACTTT. It translates to CASSSGTVGNNSPLHF.

The CDR3 reads CAWTRDRFDTEAFF. CDR3 sequence (DNA): TGTGCCTGGACCCGGGACAGGTTCGACACTGAAGCTTTCTTT. The V gene is TRBV30, the J gene TRBJ1-1; 8 bases are a match to TRBD1. The J segment lost 3 bases and the V segment lost 4 bases, leaving 7 bases of the junction unmatched. Germline lookup yields CDR1 GTSNPN and CDR2 SVGIG (reference sequence). The CDR3 loop spans 14 amino acids.

The rearrangement uses TRBV6-5 and TRBJ2-7; 9 positions agree with TRBD1. With 4 bases clipped from V and 4 bases from J, the junction kept 8 bases outside the gene matches. The CDR3 has 15 residues. Germline-derived CDR1 and CDR2 are MNHEY and SVGAGI. CDR3 DNA sequence: TGTGCCAGCAGTTCCCGGGACAGGGTAAGGTACGAGCAGTACTTC. It codes for CASSSRDRVRYEQYF.

In its sample, this clone was seen once. V is TRBV6-5 and J is TRBJ2-4; 9 positions match TRBD1. The germline gives CDR1 MNHEY, CDR2 SVGAGI. The CDR3 is 14 amino acids. V was pared by 5 bases and J by 6 bases, with 5 bases of the junction left unmatched. The DNA for the CDR3 is TGTGCCAGCAGTCCCGGACAGGGGACAAACATTCAGTACTTC. Its protein is CASSPGQGTNIQYF.

V usage is TRBV18 and J usage is TRBJ1-1; TRBD1 might be the D (5 bases). Germline V gene lookup returns CDR1 KGHSH and CDR2 LQKENI. V was pared by 3 bases and J by 0 bases, with 11 bases between. This CDR3 spans 15 amino acids. This CDR3 is CASSPVPDMNTEAFF. CDR3 in DNA: TGTGCCAGCTCACCGGTTCCGGACATGAACACTGAAGCTTTCTTT.

The J gene is TRBJ2-5, the V gene TRBV7-9; possibly TRBD2 for D (7 bases). The germline V gene has CDR1 SEHNR and CDR2 FQNEAQ (reference sequence). The CDR3 is 15 residues long. V lost 7 bases and J lost 1, with 16 bases in between. This CDR3 reads CASTEGGGIQETQYF. In DNA form, the CDR3 reads TGTGCCAGCACCGAAGGGGGGGGGATCCAAGAGACCCAGTACTTC.

The chain is built from TRBV12-2 and TRBJ1-1; no check of the table's D call, TRBD1, against the DNA was made. TRBV12-2 is listed as a pseudogene. The CDR3 is made up of 21 amino acids. CDR3 residues: CASRLEIFRDRVAYRGTEAFF. The CDR3 region has the DNA TGTGCAAGTCGCTTAGAGATCTTCCGGGACAGGGTTGCCTACAGGGGTACTGAAGCTTTCTTT.

The chain is built from TRBV4-1 and TRBJ1-1; a weak D match, TRBD1 (6 bases). CDR1 is MGHRA, CDR2 YSYEKL, per germline. The CDR3 has 14 amino acids. V was clipped by 6 bases and J by 1 base, with 12 bases between them. This chain's CDR3 is CASRLRTANTEAFF. In nucleotides, the CDR3 is TGCGCCAGCAGGCTTCGGACAGCGAACACTGAAGCTTTCTTT.

This clone occurred a few times. The CDR3 nucleotides are TGTGCCAGCATCCCGGGACAGGGGAACTATGGCTACACCTTC. Translation: CASIPGQGNYGYTF. The chain links TRBV2 to TRBJ1-2; 10 nucleotides align to TRBD1. J gave up 2 bases and V 7 bases, and 4 bases lay outside the gene matches. Germline V lookup: CDR1 SNHLY, CDR2 FYNNEI. This CDR3 has 14 residues.

The chain joins TRBV14 to TRBJ2-1, with 8 bases identical to TRBD2. CDR1 is SGHDN, CDR2 FVKESK, per germline. CDR3 length: 17 amino acids. Germline trimming cut 2 bases from V and 4 bases from J; bases unmatched to any gene: 10. CDR3 bases: TGTGCCAGCAGCCAACGCCCCGGGGGGGGACCTTACAATGAGCAGTTCTTC. This sequence encodes CASSQRPGGGPYNEQFF.

The chain recombines TRBV18 with TRBJ1-4, with D tentatively TRBD1 (6 bases). CDR3 length equals 16 residues. The V gene lost 2 bases and the J gene lost 7 bases, with 17 bases spanning the gap. From germline, CDR1 is KGHSH and CDR2 LQKENI. DNA for the CDR3: TGTGCCAGCTCACCAGGGTTGGACAGAGTCCCTGAAAAACTGTTTTTT. It translates to CASSPGLDRVPEKLFF. Drawing the rest from reference TRBV18 and TRBJ1-4, the complete variable domain is NAGVMQNPRHLVRRRGQEARLRCSPMKGHSHVYWYRQLPEEGLKFMVYLQKENIIDESGMPKERFSAEFPKEGPSILRIQQVVRGDSAAYFCASSPGLDRVPEKLFFGSGTQLSVL.

V gene TRBV7-2 combines with J gene TRBJ2-7; the match to TRBD2 covers 7 bases. Germline-derived CDR1 and CDR2 are SGHTA and FQGNSA. This CDR3 has 14 amino acids. J lost 2 bases, V lost 5 bases, and 6 bases had no gene match. For the CDR3, the DNA is TGTGCCAGCAGCATCTCCGGGAGGACCTACGAGCAGTACTTC. The encoded protein is CASSISGRTYEQYF.

This clone was seen a few times. The chain has TRBV25-1 and TRBJ2-1; a possible D gene is TRBD1 (6 bases). The CDR3 is 15 residues long. Trimming took 4 bases from V and 0 from J, leaving 10 bases between them. CDR1 MGHDK and CDR2 SYGVNS come from the germline V gene. The CDR3 nucleotides read TGTGCCAGCAGTGGGACAGAGGTCTCCTACAATGAGCAGTTCTTC. Translated: CASSGTEVSYNEQFF.

V usage is TRBV9 and J usage is TRBJ1-3, with 8 bases matching TRBD1. The CDR3 sequence is 15 residues long. Germline CDR1 is SGDLS and CDR2 is YYNGEE. V trimming: 3 bases; J trimming: 9 bases; junction bases outside the gene matches: 11. The CDR3 is CASSGPSTGDSTIYF. The DNA for the CDR3 is TGTGCCAGCAGCGGGCCCTCGACAGGGGACAGCACCATATATTTT. Supplemented by reference TRBV9 and TRBJ1-3, the full variable domain reads DSGVTQTPKHLITATGQRVTLRCSPRSGDLSVYWYQQSLDQGLQFLIQYYNGEERAKGNILERFSAQQFPDLHSELNLSSLELGDSALYFCASSGPSTGDSTIYFGEGSWLTVV.

V usage is TRBV10-1 and J usage is TRBJ1-3; 8 bases are a match to TRBD1. Germline values: CDR1 WNHNN, CDR2 SYGVQD (reference sequence). CDR3 length: 15 amino acids. The ends lost 5 bases at V and 3 bases at J; junction bases unmatched: 6. In DNA form, the CDR3 reads TGCGCCAGCAGTCTAAGGACAGGGTTTGGAAACACCATATATTTT. It yields the protein CASSLRTGFGNTIYF.

The chain uses TRBV11-3 and TRBJ2-1; the match to TRBD2 covers 7 bases. The CDR3 is 14 amino acids. The junction had 3 bases not matched to a gene; V was cut back by 4 bases and J by 3 bases. Germline values: CDR1 SGHNT, CDR2 YENEEA. CDR3 sequence: CASSSRDYYNEQFF. The CDR3 DNA sequence: TGTGCCAGCAGCTCCCGGGACTACTACAATGAGCAGTTCTTC.

This sequence joins TRBV7-6 and TRBJ2-5, with 10 bases identical to TRBD2. Trimming cost V 8 bases and J 5 bases; bases outside gene matches: 8. This CDR3 is built from 14 residues. Per germline, CDR1 SGHVS and CDR2 FNYEAQ. The CDR3 protein is CASGRAGGLETQYF. The CDR3 DNA reads as TGTGCCAGCGGTAGAGCGGGGGGGCTGGAGACCCAGTACTTC.